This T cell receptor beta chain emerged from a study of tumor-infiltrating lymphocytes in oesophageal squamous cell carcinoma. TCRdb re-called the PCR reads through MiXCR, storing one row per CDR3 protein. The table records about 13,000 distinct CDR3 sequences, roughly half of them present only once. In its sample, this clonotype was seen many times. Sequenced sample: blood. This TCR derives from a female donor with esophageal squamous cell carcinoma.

The CDR3 DNA follows: TGTGCCAGTAGCACGCAGGGCGAAAATTCACCCCTCCACTTT. This translates into CASSTQGENSPLHF. The genes are TRBV19 and TRBJ1-6, with a possible D match to TRBD1 (5 bases). The CDR3 runs to 14 residues. V gave up 6 bases and J gave up 7 bases, with 13 bases separating them. Germline V gives CDR1 LNHDA, CDR2 SQIVND (reference sequence).